Below are 12 T cell receptor beta chains sequenced from a single sample in a study of OX40 agonist ivuxolimab in advanced cancers. TCRdb's copy holds only in-frame clones and misses some; the assay was immunoSEQ multiplex PCR. In the table there are around 70,000 clones, around four fifths of which are singletons. Sequenced here: CD4+ or CD8+ T cells sorted from blood, sampled in a trial of the OX40 agonist ivuxolimab. The receptors here all came from an adult with an advanced solid tumor such as melanoma, head and neck, liver or kidney cancer.

This clone was seen once. The chain uses TRBV2 and TRBJ2-5; D ambiguous. The CDR3 covers 15 residues. The germline V and J ends were trimmed by 7 bases and 0 bases, with 15 bases remaining between them. Germline V gene data show CDR1 as SNHLY and CDR2 as FYNNEI. Here the CDR3 DNA reads TGTGCCAGCACCCCTCGAAGGAAGTACCAAGAGACCCAGTACTTC. It yields the protein CASTPRRKYQETQYF.

The V call is TRBV9, the J call TRBJ2-2; 8 nucleotides line up with TRBD2. This CDR3 has 18 amino acids. CDR1 and CDR2 (germline): SGDLS, YYNGEE. The V gene end was trimmed by 4 bases and the J gene end by 1 base; junction bases not matched to a gene: 12. CDR3 DNA: TGTGCCAGCAGCCATGGACTAGCAAGCCGAATGAACACCGGGGAGCTGTTTTTT. It encodes CASSHGLASRMNTGELFF.

This clone was seen only once. The genes are TRBV27 and TRBJ2-1; tentatively, D is TRBD1 (5 bases). Germline CDR1 MNHEY, CDR2 SMNVEV (reference sequence). The CDR3 length is 14 residues. Trimming pared 2 bases from V and 5 bases from J, leaving 10 bases between. The CDR3 protein is CASSLERRDNEQFF. DNA for the CDR3: TGTGCCAGCAGTTTAGAACGCAGGGACAATGAGCAGTTCTTC.

This chain uses TRBV7-2 with TRBJ2-3, with D unresolved. V lost 2 bases and J 5 bases, leaving 8 bases between the germline ends. Germline V gene lookup returns CDR1 SGHTA and CDR2 FQGNSA. CDR3 size: 13 residues. For the CDR3, the DNA is TGTGCCAGCAGCTTAAGAGAGAGAGATACGCAGTATTTT. Its protein is CASSLRERDTQYF.

The rearrangement joins TRBV19 to TRBJ1-4; TRBD1 agrees at 7 bases. Trimming at V came to 7 bases and at J to 3 bases, leaving 11 bases not matched to a gene. Germline CDR1 is LNHDA and CDR2 is SQIVND (reference sequence). There are 16 residues in the CDR3. The CDR3 sequence is CASTQIDREPNEKLFF. CDR3 sequence (DNA): TGTGCCAGTACCCAGATCGACAGGGAGCCTAATGAAAAACTGTTTTTT. The variable domain in full, with the rest retrieved from reference TRBV19 and TRBJ1-4, is DGGITQSPKYLFRKEGQNVTLSCEQNLNHDAMYWYRQDPGQGLRLIYYSQIVNDFQKGDIAEGYSVSREKKESFPLTVTSAQKNPTAFYLCASTQIDREPNEKLFFGSGTQLSVL.

Note on this clone: Within the sample, other DNA sequences also encode this same CDR3. The chain has TRBV27 and TRBJ2-3; 7 bases fit TRBD2. The germline V gene has CDR1 MNHEY and CDR2 SMNVEV (reference sequence). CDR3 length: 13 amino acids. The V segment lost 3 bases and the J segment 3 bases; nucleotides outside the gene matches: 0. The CDR3, as DNA: TGTGCCAGCAGTTTGGGGGGGACAGATACGCAGTATTTT. This translates into CASSLGGTDTQYF.

V is TRBV5-6 and J is TRBJ1-2; D remains ambiguous. The V end was cut by 2 bases, the J end by 0 bases, with 8 bases between. This CDR3 region has 14 residues. Germline V lookup: CDR1 SGHDT, CDR2 YYEEEE. CDR3 region: CASSLVETNYGYTF. CDR3 sequence (DNA): TGTGCCAGCAGCTTAGTGGAAACTAACTATGGCTACACCTTC.

The chain recombines TRBV11-2 with TRBJ2-3; 7 bases map to TRBD2. This CDR3 spans 15 amino acids. V was clipped by 5 bases and J by 4 bases; unmatched bases: 9. The germline CDR1 and CDR2 sequences are SGHAT and FQNNGV. CDR3 sequence: CASSQSSGRADTQYF. The DNA of the CDR3 is TGTGCCAGCAGCCAATCTAGCGGAAGGGCAGATACGCAGTATTTT. The full variable domain, in which reference TRBV11-2 and TRBJ2-3 provide the parts outside the CDR3, is EAGVAQSPRYKIIEKRQSVAFWCNPISGHATLYWYQQILGQGPKLLIQFQNNGVVDDSQLPKDRFSAERLKGVDSTLKIQPAKLEDSAVYLCASSQSSGRADTQYFGPGTRLTVL.

The chain employs TRBV19 and TRBJ2-3; 8 positions agree with TRBD2. The V gene end was trimmed by 2 bases and the J gene end by 5 bases; junction bases not matched to a gene: 9. Germline V gives CDR1 LNHDA, CDR2 SQIVND (reference sequence). The length of the CDR3 is 16 residues. The CDR3 reads CASSIRRGRRGDTQYF. As DNA, the CDR3 is TGTGCCAGTAGTATACGGCGCGGGAGGAGGGGAGATACGCAGTATTTT.

This clone has just one count. V and J are TRBV28 and TRBJ2-7; D not resolved. The length of the CDR3 is 13 residues. Germline CDR1 MDHEN, CDR2 SYDVKM. The V end was cut by 2 bases, the J end by 7 bases, with 12 bases between. CDR3 coding DNA: TGTGCCAGCAGTTTACCCCTGGCGCGGGAGCAGTACTTC. Protein sequence: CASSLPLAREQYF.

This chain uses TRBV7-9 with TRBJ2-5; weak D call: TRBD2 (7 bases). Trimming stripped 7 bases from V and 5 bases from J, with 20 bases between. The germline V gene has CDR1 SEHNR and CDR2 FQNEAQ (reference sequence). The length of the CDR3 is 15 residues. In DNA form, the CDR3 reads TGTGCCAGCAACCCAGGGAGGGGGTTTTACGAGACCCAGTACTTC. Encoded protein: CASNPGRGFYETQYF. Complete variable domain (other parts from reference TRBV7-9 and TRBJ2-5): DTGVSQNPRHKITKRGQNVTFRCDPISEHNRLYWYRQTLGQGPEFLTYFQNEAQLEKSRLLSDRFSAERPKGSFSTLEIQRTEQGDSAMYLCASNPGRGFYETQYFGPGTRLLVL.

The chain carries TRBV4-3 and TRBJ1-1; D ambiguous. The CDR3 contains 14 residues. Germline V gives CDR1 LGHNA, CDR2 YSLEER. V was cut by 0 bases and J by 0 bases, with 5 bases left in between. CDR3 sequence reads: CASSQDGVNTEAFF. DNA of the CDR3: TGCGCCAGCAGCCAAGACGGAGTGAACACTGAAGCTTTCTTT.